Below, 20 T cell receptor beta chains from the same sample are listed, as sequenced in a study of blood T cells in healthy people across ages. Using a J-beta primer mix together with a sample-barcoded 5' primer, a second PCR was run for about 6 to 11 cycles. MiXCR was run by TCRdb on the 5' RACE reads, yielding one entry per CDR3 protein. The sample lists fewer than 700,000 distinct CDR3 sequences, about 43% occurring once. The specimen was blood. The receptors were gathered from a man older than 75 in good health.

This clonotype was detected only a few times. The rearrangement joins TRBV20-1 to TRBJ2-7; 8 bases line up with TRBD1. The V segment lost 6 bases and the J segment 1 base; nucleotides outside the gene matches: 8. This CDR3 is 14 amino acids long. CDR1 is DFQATT and CDR2 is SNEGSKA in the germline V gene (reference sequence). The CDR3 DNA reads TGCAGTGCGGACGGGACAGGAAAGTCCTACGAGCAGTACTTC. Its protein product is CSADGTGKSYEQYF.

The chain links TRBV6-2 or TRBV6-3 to TRBJ2-1, with 10 positions matching TRBD1. Germline V CDR1 and CDR2: MNHEY, SVGEGT. Germline trimming cut 7 bases from V and 8 bases from J; bases unmatched to any gene: 11. The CDR3 is made up of 15 amino acids. CDR3 bases: TGTGCCAGCATTATTCCGGGACAGGGGTATGATGAGCAGTTCTTC. Its protein is CASIIPGQGYDEQFF.

This clonotype was counted only a few times. This sequence joins TRBV21-1 and TRBJ2-7; the D segment call TRBD2 is taken from the table without a DNA check. TRBV21-1 is shown as a pseudogene. This CDR3 is built from 14 residues. Here the CDR3 DNA reads TGTGCCAGCAGCAAAAGGGGACTGGCGAATGAGCAGTACTTC. This sequence encodes CASSKRGLANEQYF.

This clonotype has only a few counts. The chain uses TRBV4-1 and TRBJ2-7, with D unclear. V dropped 4 bases and J dropped 3 bases, with 16 bases sitting between them. CDR1 and CDR2 (germline): MGHRA, YSYEKL. The CDR3 runs to 15 residues. The CDR3 sequence is CASSLDEVSLYEQYF. CDR3 in DNA: TGCGCCAGCAGCCTTGATGAGGTCAGTCTCTACGAGCAGTACTTC.

V usage is TRBV20-1 and J usage is TRBJ1-4; 9 nucleotides match TRBD1. The CDR3 consists of 15 residues. V lost 3 bases to trimming and J lost 8 bases; unmatched junction nucleotides: 10. Germline V gene lookup returns CDR1 DFQATT and CDR2 SNEGSKA (reference sequence). This CDR3 is CSAREAGTGSEKLFF. CDR3 DNA sequence: TGCAGTGCTAGGGAGGCCGGGACAGGGTCGGAAAAACTGTTTTTT.

This chain joins TRBV7-2 and TRBJ1-6; D is unresolved. Trimming removed 1 base at V and 7 bases at J, with 14 bases between. CDR3 length: 16 residues. Germline V gene data show CDR1 as SGHTA and CDR2 as FQGNSA. CDR3 protein: CASSLEAEFSNSPLHF. In DNA, the CDR3 is TGTGCCAGCAGCTTAGAGGCGGAATTTTCAAATTCACCCCTCCACTTT.

The rearrangement links TRBV18 to TRBJ2-3; no reliable D call. The germline CDR1 and CDR2 sequences are KGHSH and LQKENI. The ends were cut back, 3 bases at V and 0 bases at J, with 22 bases in the middle. The CDR3 runs to 19 residues. The CDR3 sequence: CASSPLSGRVPTSTDTQYF. Here the CDR3 DNA reads TGTGCCAGCTCACCCCTTTCCGGACGGGTACCTACTAGCACAGATACGCAGTATTTT.

This clonotype was observed many times. This could be a read error, since a much larger clone is one nucleotide away. The chain links TRBV7-2 to TRBJ2-3; D call uncertain. The germline CDR1 and CDR2 sequences are SGHTA and FQGNSA. V was clipped by 1 base and J by 0 bases, with 8 bases between them. The CDR3 contains 15 residues. The CDR3 nucleotides read TGTGCCAGCAGCTTAGGGCGCTGGAGCACAGATACGCAGTATTTT. Encoded protein: CASSLGRWSTDTQYF.

The sample holds a few counts of this clonotype. The chain couples TRBV3-1 to TRBJ1-6; D possibly corresponds to TRBD1 (6 bases). Trimming shortened V by 4 bases and J by 6 bases, and 25 bases separated the two germline ends. Germline V gene lookup returns CDR1 LGHDT and CDR2 YNNKEL (reference sequence). The CDR3 has 19 residues. CDR3 sequence reads: CASSRLPFSRGLPNSPLHF. CDR3 DNA sequence: TGTGCCAGCAGCCGACTACCCTTCAGCAGGGGACTTCCTAATTCACCCCTCCACTTT.

This sequence joins TRBV20-1 and TRBJ2-3; D might be TRBD1 or TRBD2, each matching 6 bases. CDR1 and CDR2 from the germline V gene are DFQATT and SNEGSKA (reference sequence). Trimming pared 0 bases from V and 10 bases from J, leaving 17 bases between. This CDR3 has 14 residues. The DNA of the CDR3 is TGCAGTGCTAGAGATGGGGGCCCCCGCGGGGCGCAGTATTTT. It yields the protein CSARDGGPRGAQYF.

The gene calls are TRBV7-9 and TRBJ1-1, with D perhaps TRBD1 (5 bases). There are 15 residues in the CDR3. Trimming removed 1 base from V and 0 bases from J, with 9 bases in between. From germline, CDR1 is SEHNR and CDR2 FQNEAQ (reference sequence). The CDR3 loop reads CASSLDPGMNTEAFF. DNA for the CDR3: TGTGCCAGCAGCTTAGACCCAGGGATGAACACTGAAGCTTTCTTT.

The gene calls are TRBV6-5 and TRBJ2-1; TRBD2 agrees at 9 bases. Germline V gives CDR1 MNHEY, CDR2 SVGAGI. The length of the CDR3 is 15 residues. V shed 6 bases and J 4 bases; nucleotides not matched to a gene: 7. CDR3 protein: CASSLPAGGYNEQFF. CDR3 DNA: TGTGCCAGCAGCCTACCAGCGGGGGGATACAATGAGCAGTTCTTC.

This clonotype was found many times. This chain links TRBV4-3 with TRBJ1-5; D unresolved. Germline loops: CDR1 LGHNA, CDR2 YSLEER. The CDR3 spans 13 residues. Trimming cost V 2 bases and J 7 bases, with 9 bases left between them. Written as DNA, the CDR3 is TGCGCCAGCAGCCAAAACCTTAGACAGCCCCAGCATTTT. It translates to CASSQNLRQPQHF.

This clonotype has only a few counts. The chain links TRBV20-1 to TRBJ1-1; 8 bases agree with TRBD1. The CDR3 loop spans 15 amino acids. CDR1 is DFQATT, CDR2 SNEGSKA, per germline (reference sequence). The V gene end was trimmed by 1 base and the J gene end by 5 bases; junction bases not matched to a gene: 9. CDR3 sequence (DNA): TGCAGTGCTAGAGCCTTCGGACAGGGAGGTACTGAAGCTTTCTTT. Protein sequence: CSARAFGQGGTEAFF.

The rearrangement uses TRBV20-1 and TRBJ2-6, with D uncertain. Trimming pared 4 bases from V and 2 bases from J, leaving 9 bases between. The CDR3 is 14 amino acids. The germline V gene has CDR1 DFQATT and CDR2 SNEGSKA (reference sequence). The CDR3 sequence is CSATAVAGANVLTF. The DNA of the CDR3 is TGCAGTGCTACCGCCGTCGCTGGGGCCAACGTCCTGACTTTC.

The chain combines TRBV3-1 with TRBJ2-3; 7 bases align to TRBD2. The CDR3 is made up of 15 amino acids. V was pared by 4 bases and J by 4 bases, with 8 bases of the junction left unmatched. Germline lookup yields CDR1 LGHDT and CDR2 YNNKEL (reference sequence). CDR3 nucleotide sequence: TGTGCCAGCAGCCGCCGGTCGGGGGGATCAGATACGCAGTATTTT. It translates to CASSRRSGGSDTQYF.

The chain combines TRBV4-3 with TRBJ2-1, with a weak D call TRBD1 (8 bases). In germline, CDR1 is LGHNA, CDR2 YSLEER. The CDR3 totals 15 residues. The germline V and J ends were trimmed by 5 bases and 4 bases, with 15 bases remaining between them. The CDR3 nucleotides are TGCGCCAGCAGCTTGGACAGGGAGGGGTACAATGAGCAGTTCTTC. Residues: CASSLDREGYNEQFF.

The chain links TRBV20-1 to TRBJ2-7; TRBD2 agrees at 8 bases. The CDR3 covers 12 residues. V was clipped by 6 bases and J by 0 bases; unmatched bases: 1. In germline, CDR1 is DFQATT, CDR2 SNEGSKA (reference sequence). Here the CDR3 DNA reads TGCAGTGCCGGGGGGGGCTCCTACGAGCAGTACTTC. Translated: CSAGGGSYEQYF.

V gene TRBV7-2 combines with J gene TRBJ1-5; no firm D call. Per germline, CDR1 SGHTA and CDR2 FQGNSA. Between the trimmed V and J ends, which lost 1 base and 2 bases, there was a span of 6 bases. The CDR3 runs 14 residues. CDR3 amino acids: CASSLVQGNQPQHF. CDR3 nucleotides: TGTGCCAGCAGCTTAGTCCAGGGCAATCAGCCCCAGCATTTT.

The rearrangement joins TRBV6-5 to TRBJ2-1; the D is unclear. The better agreement between TRBJ2-7 and the DNA end casts doubt on the J call. The CDR3 length is 13 residues. The germline CDR1 and CDR2 sequences are MNHEY and SVGAGI. For the CDR3, the DNA is TGTGCCAGCAGTTGGTCCAAGTACAATGAGCAGTACTTC. Its translation: CASSWSKYNEQYF.